The subject of this entry is one T cell receptor beta chain. This clone's antigen is unknown. Nothing much larger sits one base from this clone, and base qualities are not available. According to the germline V gene, CDR1 reads SGHRS and CDR2 reads YFSETQ. From its cysteine to its phenylalanine, the CDR3 spans 16 amino acids. CDR3 DNA only is kept here, 48 bases in frame from base 1. From V the trimming removes 0 bases and from J it removes 5 bases, while the gene matches leave 5 bases of the junction unaccounted for. Library method: the immunoSEQ multiplex PCR assay. As for how the authors treated the data: To diagnose cytomegalovirus status from the catalog of TCR beta chain sequences, a statistical classification framework was built. The clones in this table, taken by TCRdb from immuneACCESS, are in-frame only. Not every clone is retained; where verified, under half of the shortfall comes from an unresolved V gene, and the cause of the rest is unknown. D and trimming come from the DNA, and the V and J calls and clone size come from that table. The sample contains tens of thousands of clones, around nine tenths of them found a single time. Together, the top ten hold roughly 1.4% of the sample.

The record originates from a study of cytomegalovirus exposure and HLA in healthy donors (dated by TCRdb to 2016 to 2017). A note on the overall study: According to a later analysis, one platform produced both the 120 validation repertoires and the 720 or so repertoires of the first cohort. The aim of the study was to test whether cataloging public T cell receptors could identify signatures of past pathogen exposure. Besides the first cohort of around 700 subjects, a separate validation cohort made up of over a hundred different subjects was used. To predict cytomegalovirus infection status, the study brought together high-throughput TCR immunosequencing, statistical association of individual TCRs with disease status, and machine learning.

Donors formed part of the validation cohort, which comprised about 130 subjects and was distinct from the first cohort of 670 or so subjects. Broad study findings and their caveats: All 130 or so repertoires were used to score co-occurrence in the validation cohort in a later analysis, because that analysis had no HLA typing for the cohort. The authors suggested that the approach could potentially be extended to other disease states and immunological phenotypes. In the study, approximately 150 TCR beta chains were listed as associated with cytomegalovirus. The classifier was reported to diagnose cytomegalovirus status with high specificity and sensitivity in both the original cohort and the validation cohort. Subsequent analysis determined that TCRs grouped into clusters in the first cohort also showed a tendency toward co-occurrence across the roughly 110 validation repertoires, and roughly 95% of cluster scores exceeded 0. In vitro tests confirmed that a few of the cytomegalovirus-associated TCR beta chains recognize cytomegalovirus antigens. Most TCR sequences were observed very rarely across donors, whereas some public TCRs were present in many individuals.

The sequenced material came from PBMCs. The rearrangement joined TRBV5-1 to TRBJ1-1; 12 bases in between match TRBD1. The source of this sequence is a young man in good health and CMV-seronegative. The DNA reads as follows: TGCGCCAGCAGCTTGGACGGGACAGGGGGCCAAACTGAAGCTTTCTTT. This gives the protein CASSLDGTGGQTEAFF.